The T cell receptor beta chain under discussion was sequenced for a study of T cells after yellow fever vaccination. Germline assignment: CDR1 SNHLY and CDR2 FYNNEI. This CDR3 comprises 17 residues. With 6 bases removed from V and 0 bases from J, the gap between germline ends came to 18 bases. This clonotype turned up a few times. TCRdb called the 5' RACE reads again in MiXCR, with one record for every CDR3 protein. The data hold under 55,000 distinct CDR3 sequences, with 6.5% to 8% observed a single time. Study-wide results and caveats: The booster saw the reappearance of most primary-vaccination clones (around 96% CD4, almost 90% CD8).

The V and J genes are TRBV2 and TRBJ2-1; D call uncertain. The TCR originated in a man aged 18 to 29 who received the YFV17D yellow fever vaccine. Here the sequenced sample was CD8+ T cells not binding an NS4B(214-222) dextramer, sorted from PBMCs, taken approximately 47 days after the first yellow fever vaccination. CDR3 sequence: CASRKPNVPSSYNEQFF. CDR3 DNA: TGTGCCAGCAGGAAGCCCAACGTTCCGAGCTCCTACAATGAGCAGTTCTTC. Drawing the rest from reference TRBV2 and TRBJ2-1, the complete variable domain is EPEVTQTPSHQVTQMGQEVILRCVPISNHLYFYWYRQILGQKVEFLVSFYNNEISEKSEIFDDQFSVERPDGSNFTLKIRSTKLEDSAMYFCASRKPNVPSSYNEQFFGPGTRLTVL.